Listed below are T cell receptor beta chains from one sample, sequenced in a study of T cells in Graves' hyperthyroidism and ophthalmopathy. MiXCR was run by TCRdb on the multiplex PCR reads, yielding one entry per CDR3 protein. This table holds some 770,000 distinct CDR3 sequences, roughly 15% found once. The source material was blood. These receptors all come from a man aged 18 to 29 with Graves' hyperthyroidism. Both conserved end residues are part of each CDR3. A D gene is named only where the DNA matches it firmly. Size tells how often a clone was seen (once, few, many) or the class of an expanded clone, and some rows leave it out.

abundance,v_gene,j_gene,d_gene,CDR3nt,CDR3aa
few,TRBV29-1,TRBJ2-3,NA,TGCAGCGTTAACCCTGGGCCGACAGATACGCAGTATTTT,CSVNPGPTDTQYF
NA,TRBV19,TRBJ1-2,NA,TGTGCCAGTCGCCATCGGGATCGACGGCCTAGTGGCTATGGCTACACCTTC,CASRHRDRRPSGYGYTF
NA,TRBV19,TRBJ2-7,NA,TGTGCCAGTAGTATCGCCAAGGGTTCCTACGAGCAGTACTTC,CASSIAKGSYEQYF
many,TRBV11-3,TRBJ2-2,NA,TGTGCCAGCAGCCTCGAGGTTGGGGAGCTGTTTTTT,CASSLEVGELFF
many,TRBV28,TRBJ2-7,TRBD1,TGTGCCAGCAGCCAGACAGGGCGACCCTACGAGCAGTACTTC,CASSQTGRPYEQYF
few,TRBV20-1,TRBJ1-2,NA,TGCAGTGCTATAGATAGCTATGGCTACACCTTC,CSAIDSYGYTF
few,TRBV24-1,TRBJ1-5,NA,TGTGCCACCAGTGATCCGACAGAGGGCAATCAGCCCCAGCATTTT,CATSDPTEGNQPQHF
many,TRBV28,TRBJ1-1,NA,TGTGCCAGCAGTTGGCAGGGAGCCACTGAAGCTTTCTTT,CASSWQGATEAFF
many,TRBV5-4,TRBJ2-7,NA,TGTGCCAGCAGCTTGGGTACGGTAAGCTCCTACGAGCAGTACTTC,CASSLGTVSSYEQYF
NA,TRBV27,TRBJ2-7,TRBD2,TGTGCCAGCAGTCAGAAGACTAGCGGGAGAAACGAGCAGTACTTC,CASSQKTSGRNEQYF
many,TRBV12-3/TRBV12-4,TRBJ1-5,TRBD1,TGTGCCAGCAGCCCCACAGGGGGCGATCAGCCCCAGCATTTT,CASSPTGGDQPQHF
many,TRBV18,TRBJ2-3,NA,TGTGCCAGCTCACCACCGGGGCCAGGACGCACAGATACGCAGTATTTT,CASSPPGPGRTDTQYF
many,TRBV10-3,TRBJ2-7,TRBD2,TGTGCCGGGGCTCCAGGGGCGGGAGGATTTAGCGGCGAGCAGTACTTC,CAGAPGAGGFSGEQYF
many,TRBV28,TRBJ1-4,NA,TGTGCCAGCAGTATTGCAACAACTAATGAAAAACTGTTTTTT,CASSIATTNEKLFF
few,TRBV2,TRBJ2-5,NA,TGTGCCAGCAGCGGCTGGCGGCGGGAGACCCAGTACTTC,CASSGWRRETQYF
few,TRBV7-9,TRBJ2-1,TRBD2,TGTGCCAGCATCTTTACTAGCGGTTACAATGAGCAGTTCTTC,CASIFTSGYNEQFF
few,TRBV28,TRBJ2-5,TRBD2,TGTGCCAGCAGTGTGACTAGCGGGACGAGGAAGGCCCAGTACTTC,CASSVTSGTRKAQYF
few,TRBV5-4,TRBJ1-2,NA,TGTGCCAGCAGCTTGACAGCGTTGGACTATGGCTACACCTTC,CASSLTALDYGYTF
many,TRBV12-3/TRBV12-4,TRBJ2-1,NA,TGTGCCAGCAGTTCCCTAGGGAGGACTTACAATGAGCAGTTCTTC,CASSSLGRTYNEQFF
NA,TRBV20-1,TRBJ2-1,TRBD1,TGCAGTGCCAACAGGAACAGGGGACGCACCTACAATGAGCAGTTCTTC,CSANRNRGRTYNEQFF
few,TRBV5-1,TRBJ1-2,TRBD1,TGCGCCAGCAGCCTCGGACAGGGGGCGGTCTTCGATCGGGGCTACACCTTC,CASSLGQGAVFDRGYTF
few,TRBV28,TRBJ2-7,NA,TGTGCCAGCACAGGATACGGGACGTCCTCCTACGAGCAGTACTTC,CASTGYGTSSYEQYF
many,TRBV6-1,TRBJ1-2,NA,TGTGCCAGCACCGACAGGCAGATCCCCTATGGCTACACCTTC,CASTDRQIPYGYTF
NA,TRBV10-2,TRBJ1-2,TRBD1,TGCGCCAGCGTACCTGGGACAGCTTATGGCTACACCTTC,CASVPGTAYGYTF
few,TRBV20-1,TRBJ2-1,TRBD2,TGCAGTGCTCATATTCTAGCGGGAGTTCCAGACAATGAGCAGTTCTTC,CSAHILAGVPDNEQFF
few,TRBV6-2/TRBV6-3,TRBJ2-1,NA,TGTGCCAGCAGTTACTCGAGACCCAACAATGAGCAGTTCTTC,CASSYSRPNNEQFF
NA,TRBV6-1,TRBJ2-7,NA,TGTGCCAGCAGTCGAGGACTTGCTTCGGGGGAGCAGTACTTC,CASSRGLASGEQYF
NA,TRBV30,TRBJ2-5,TRBD2,TGTGCCTGGAGTGTACCGGGGGGAGAGACCCAGTACTTC,CAWSVPGGETQYF